The clone carrying this TCR beta chain appeared many times. Germline V lookup: CDR1 MNHEY, CDR2 SVGEGT. The CDR3 contains 15 residues. V dropped 5 bases and J dropped 6; count of bases not matched to a gene: 8. These data originate in a study of blood T cells in healthy people across ages. Through a sample-barcoded 5' primer and a J-beta primer mix, a second PCR was run for about 7 to 12 cycles. CDR3-containing paired-end reads numbered at least 2.5 million in each sample. TCRdb passed the 5' RACE reads through MiXCR, listing each CDR3 protein once. The sample includes hundreds of thousands of distinct CDR3 sequences, around 32% of them seen just once.

The TCR comes from a woman aged 80 or over in good health. The gene calls are TRBV6-2 or TRBV6-3 and TRBJ2-3; 10 bases line up with TRBD1. Sequenced: blood. The CDR3 loop reads CASSGPGQGLDTQYF. Here the CDR3 DNA reads TGTGCCAGCAGTGGACCGGGACAGGGGTTGGATACGCAGTATTTT.